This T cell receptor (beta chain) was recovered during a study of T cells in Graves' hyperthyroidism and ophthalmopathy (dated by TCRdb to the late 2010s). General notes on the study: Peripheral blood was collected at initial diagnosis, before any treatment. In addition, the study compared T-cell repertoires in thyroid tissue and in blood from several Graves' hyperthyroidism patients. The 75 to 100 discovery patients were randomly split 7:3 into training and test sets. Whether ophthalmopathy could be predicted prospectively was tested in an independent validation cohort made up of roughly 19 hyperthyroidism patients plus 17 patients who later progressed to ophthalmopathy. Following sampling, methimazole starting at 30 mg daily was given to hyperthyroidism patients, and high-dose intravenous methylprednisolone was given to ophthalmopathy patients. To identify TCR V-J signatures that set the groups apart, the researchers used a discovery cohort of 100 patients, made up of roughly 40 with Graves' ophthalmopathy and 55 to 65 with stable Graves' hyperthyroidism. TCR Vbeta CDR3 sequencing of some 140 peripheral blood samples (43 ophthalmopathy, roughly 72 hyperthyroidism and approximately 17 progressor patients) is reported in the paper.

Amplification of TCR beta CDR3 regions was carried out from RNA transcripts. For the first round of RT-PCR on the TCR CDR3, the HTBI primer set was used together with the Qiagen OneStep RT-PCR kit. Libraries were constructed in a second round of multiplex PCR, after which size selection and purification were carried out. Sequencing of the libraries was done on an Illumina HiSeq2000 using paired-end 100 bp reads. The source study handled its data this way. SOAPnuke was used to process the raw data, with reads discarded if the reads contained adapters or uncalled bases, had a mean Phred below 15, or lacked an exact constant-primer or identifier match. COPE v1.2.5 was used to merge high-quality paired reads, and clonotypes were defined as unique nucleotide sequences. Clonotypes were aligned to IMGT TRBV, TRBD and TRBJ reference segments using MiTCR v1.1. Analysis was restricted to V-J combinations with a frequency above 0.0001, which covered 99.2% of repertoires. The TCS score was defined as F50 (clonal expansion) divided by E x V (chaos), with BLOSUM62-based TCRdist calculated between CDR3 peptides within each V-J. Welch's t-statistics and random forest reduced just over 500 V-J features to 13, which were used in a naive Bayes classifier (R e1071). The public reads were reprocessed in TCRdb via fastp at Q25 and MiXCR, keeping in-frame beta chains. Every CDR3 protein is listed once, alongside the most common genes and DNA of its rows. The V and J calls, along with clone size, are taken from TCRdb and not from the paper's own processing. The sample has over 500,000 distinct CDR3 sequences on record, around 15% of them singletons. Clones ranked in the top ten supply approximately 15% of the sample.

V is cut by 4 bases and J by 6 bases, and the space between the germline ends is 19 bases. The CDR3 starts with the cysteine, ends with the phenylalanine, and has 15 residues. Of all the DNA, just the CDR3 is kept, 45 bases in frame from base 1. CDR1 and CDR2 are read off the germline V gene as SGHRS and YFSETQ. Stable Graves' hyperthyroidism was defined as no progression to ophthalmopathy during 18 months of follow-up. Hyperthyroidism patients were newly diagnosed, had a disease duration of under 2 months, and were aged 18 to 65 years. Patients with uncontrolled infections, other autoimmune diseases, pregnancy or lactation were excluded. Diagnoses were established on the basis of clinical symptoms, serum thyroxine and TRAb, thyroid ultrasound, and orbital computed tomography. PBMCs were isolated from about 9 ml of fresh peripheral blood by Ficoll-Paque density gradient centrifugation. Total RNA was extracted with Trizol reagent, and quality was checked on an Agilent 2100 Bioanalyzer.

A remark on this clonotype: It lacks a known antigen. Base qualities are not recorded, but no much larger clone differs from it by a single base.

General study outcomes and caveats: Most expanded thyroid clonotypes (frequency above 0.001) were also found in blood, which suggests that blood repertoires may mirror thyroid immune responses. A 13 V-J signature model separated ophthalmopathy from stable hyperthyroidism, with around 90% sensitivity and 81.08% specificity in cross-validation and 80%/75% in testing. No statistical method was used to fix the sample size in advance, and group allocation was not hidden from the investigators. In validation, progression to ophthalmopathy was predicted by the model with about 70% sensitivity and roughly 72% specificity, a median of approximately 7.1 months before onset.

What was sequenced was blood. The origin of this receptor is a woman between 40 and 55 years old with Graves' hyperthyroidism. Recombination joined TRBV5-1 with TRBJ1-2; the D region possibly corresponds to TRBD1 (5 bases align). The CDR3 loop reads CASSGRDGHPDGYTF. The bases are TGCGCCAGCAGCGGACGGGACGGCCATCCTGATGGCTACACCTTC.